Given below is one T cell receptor beta chain in context. This record belongs to a study of control samples from healthy donors and cancer patients. The CDR3 is 13 amino acids. With 5 bases clipped from V and 6 bases from J, the junction kept 3 bases outside the gene matches. Germline V gene lookup returns CDR1 SGHRS and CDR2 YFSETQ. Produced via immunoSEQ multiplex PCR; TCRdb's table is partial and in-frame only. The sample includes about 150,000 clones, about nine tenths of them seen just once. This chain connects TRBV5-1 to TRBJ2-2; 8 bases line up with TRBD2. The sequence was collected from a man aged 25 to 40 in good health. Input material: blood. The CDR3 protein is CASSRRGAGELFF. The DNA of the CDR3 is TGCGCCAGCAGTCGGCGGGGGGCCGGGGAGCTGTTTTTT.